This T cell receptor beta chain originates from a study of brain T cells in children with intractable seizures. Study findings and constraints: Absence of clones before surgery may stem from lower sequencing depth.

CDR3 length: 14 residues. Trimming shortened V by 4 bases and J by 8 bases, and 17 bases separated the two germline ends. Germline V lookup: CDR1 KGHSH, CDR2 LQKENI. Produced via immunoSEQ multiplex PCR; TCRdb's table is partial and in-frame only. The sample records about 110,000 clones, around 94% being singletons. For this clone: Its antigen is still unknown.

Sequenced here: peripheral blood, sampled at surgery. The V call is TRBV18, the J call TRBJ1-2; D is possibly TRBD1 (5 bases). This TCR was recovered from a boy younger than two with hemimegalencephaly and intractable seizures. CDR3 region: CASSLLQDEGGYTF. In DNA form, the CDR3 reads TGTGCCAGCTCACTACTCCAGGACGAGGGGGGCTACACCTTC.